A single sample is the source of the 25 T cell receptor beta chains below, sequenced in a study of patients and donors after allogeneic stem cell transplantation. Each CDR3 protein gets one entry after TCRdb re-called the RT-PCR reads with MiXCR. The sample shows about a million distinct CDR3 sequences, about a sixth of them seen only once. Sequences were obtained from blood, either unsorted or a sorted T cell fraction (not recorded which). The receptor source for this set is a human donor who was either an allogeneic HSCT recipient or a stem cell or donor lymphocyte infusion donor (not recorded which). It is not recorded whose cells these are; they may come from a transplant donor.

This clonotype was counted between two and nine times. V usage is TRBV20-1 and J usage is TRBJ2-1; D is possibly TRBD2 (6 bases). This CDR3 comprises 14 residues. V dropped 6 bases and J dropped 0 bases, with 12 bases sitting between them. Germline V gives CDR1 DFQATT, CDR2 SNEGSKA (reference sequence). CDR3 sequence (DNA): TGCAGTGCAGACCTTAGCGGCTCCTACAATGAGCAGTTCTTC. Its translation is CSADLSGSYNEQFF.

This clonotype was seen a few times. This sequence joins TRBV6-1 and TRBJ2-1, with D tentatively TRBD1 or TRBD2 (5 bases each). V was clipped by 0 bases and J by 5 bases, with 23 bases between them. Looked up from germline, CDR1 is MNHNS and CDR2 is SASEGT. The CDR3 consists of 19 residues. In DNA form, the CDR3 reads TGTGCCAGCAGTGAAGCTTCTGGGTTTCGGGGCCTCCTTAACAATGAGCAGTTCTTC. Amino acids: CASSEASGFRGLLNNEQFF.

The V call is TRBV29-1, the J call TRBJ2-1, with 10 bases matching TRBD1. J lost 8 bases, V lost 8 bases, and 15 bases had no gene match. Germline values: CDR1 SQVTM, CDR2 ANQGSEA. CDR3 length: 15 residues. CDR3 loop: CSWRVLGQGSHEQFF. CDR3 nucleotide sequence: TGCAGCTGGAGGGTTCTGGGACAGGGGAGTCATGAGCAGTTCTTC.

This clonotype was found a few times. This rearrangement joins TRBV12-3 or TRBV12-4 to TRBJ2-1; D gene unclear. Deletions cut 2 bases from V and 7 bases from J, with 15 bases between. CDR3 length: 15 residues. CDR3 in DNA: TGTGCCAGCAGTTTAAATAACGATTTTTTGAATGAGCAGTTCTTC. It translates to CASSLNNDFLNEQFF.

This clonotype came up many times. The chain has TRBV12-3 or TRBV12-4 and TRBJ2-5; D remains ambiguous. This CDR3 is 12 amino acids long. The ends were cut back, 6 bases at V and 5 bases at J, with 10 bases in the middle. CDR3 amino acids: CASSLRTETQYF. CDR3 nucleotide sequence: TGTGCCAGCAGCCTAAGGACGGAGACCCAGTACTTC.

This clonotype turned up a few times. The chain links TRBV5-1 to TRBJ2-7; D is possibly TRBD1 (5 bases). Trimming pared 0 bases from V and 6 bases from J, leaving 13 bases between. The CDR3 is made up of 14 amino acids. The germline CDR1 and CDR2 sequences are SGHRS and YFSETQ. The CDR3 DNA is TGCGCCAGCAGCTTGGGACAGCTGCCTACCGAGCAGTACTTC. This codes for CASSLGQLPTEQYF. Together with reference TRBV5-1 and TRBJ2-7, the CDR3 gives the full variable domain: KAGVTQTPRYLIKTRGQQVTLSCSPISGHRSVSWYQQTPGQGLQFLFEYFSETQRNKGNFPGRFSGRQFSNSRSEMNVSTLELGDSALYLCASSLGQLPTEQYFGPGTRLTVT.

This CDR3 reads CASRGDSISEAFF. DNA of the CDR3: TGTGCCAGCAGGGGGGACAGCATATCTGAAGCTTTCTTT. The chain links TRBV12-3 or TRBV12-4 to TRBJ1-1; 7 nucleotides line up with TRBD1. V trimming: 6 bases; J trimming: 6 bases; junction bases outside the gene matches: 7. This CDR3 comprises 13 residues.

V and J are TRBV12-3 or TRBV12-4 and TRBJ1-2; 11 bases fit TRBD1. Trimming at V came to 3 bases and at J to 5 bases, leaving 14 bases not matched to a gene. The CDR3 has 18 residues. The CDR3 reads CASSFPFGQGAPLYGYTF. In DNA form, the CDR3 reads TGTGCCAGCAGTTTTCCCTTTGGACAGGGGGCGCCTTTGTATGGCTACACCTTC.

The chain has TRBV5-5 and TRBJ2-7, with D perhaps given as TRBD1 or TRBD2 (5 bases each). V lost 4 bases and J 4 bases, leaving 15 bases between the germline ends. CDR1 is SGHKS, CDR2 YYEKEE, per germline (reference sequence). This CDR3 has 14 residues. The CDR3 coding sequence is TGTGCCAGCAGCCGACGGGACGACGAGTACGAGCAGTACTTC. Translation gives CASSRRDDEYEQYF.

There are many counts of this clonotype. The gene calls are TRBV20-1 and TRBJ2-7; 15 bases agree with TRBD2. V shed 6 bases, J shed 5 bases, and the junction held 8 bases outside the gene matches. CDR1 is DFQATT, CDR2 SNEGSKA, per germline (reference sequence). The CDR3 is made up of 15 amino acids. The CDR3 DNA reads TGCAGTGCGACCACCGGGACTAGCGGGGGGAACGAGCAGTACTTC. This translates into CSATTGTSGGNEQYF.

In DNA, the CDR3 is TGCGCCAGCAGATTTGACGGGGAGCTGTTTTTT. This sequence encodes CASRFDGELFF. The V call is TRBV5-1, the J call TRBJ2-2; D not resolved. V lost 5 bases and J lost 7, with 6 bases in between. The CDR3 has 11 residues. Germline lookup yields CDR1 SGHRS and CDR2 YFSETQ.

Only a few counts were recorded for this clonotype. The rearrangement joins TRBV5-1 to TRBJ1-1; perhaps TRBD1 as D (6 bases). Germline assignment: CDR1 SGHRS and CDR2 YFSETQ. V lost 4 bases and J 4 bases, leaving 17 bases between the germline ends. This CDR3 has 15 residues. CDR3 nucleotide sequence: TGCGCCAGCAGCCGTGAGAGGATAGGGGGCACTGAAGCTTTCTTT. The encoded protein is CASSRERIGGTEAFF. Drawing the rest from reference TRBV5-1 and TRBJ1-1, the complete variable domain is KAGVTQTPRYLIKTRGQQVTLSCSPISGHRSVSWYQQTPGQGLQFLFEYFSETQRNKGNFPGRFSGRQFSNSRSEMNVSTLELGDSALYLCASSRERIGGTEAFFGQGTRLTVV.

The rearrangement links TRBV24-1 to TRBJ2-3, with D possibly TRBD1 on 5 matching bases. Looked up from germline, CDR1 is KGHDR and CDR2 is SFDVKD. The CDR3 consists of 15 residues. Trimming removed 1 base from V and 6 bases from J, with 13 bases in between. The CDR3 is CATSDLSPGMDTQYF. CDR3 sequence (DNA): TGTGCCACCAGTGATTTATCACCAGGGATGGATACGCAGTATTTT.

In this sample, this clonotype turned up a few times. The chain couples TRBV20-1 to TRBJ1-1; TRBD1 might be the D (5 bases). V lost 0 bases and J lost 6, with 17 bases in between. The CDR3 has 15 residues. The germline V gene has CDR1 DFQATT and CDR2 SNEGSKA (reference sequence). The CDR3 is CSARDSGRGPSEAFF. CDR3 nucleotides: TGCAGTGCTAGAGATTCGGGGCGCGGTCCCTCTGAAGCTTTCTTT.

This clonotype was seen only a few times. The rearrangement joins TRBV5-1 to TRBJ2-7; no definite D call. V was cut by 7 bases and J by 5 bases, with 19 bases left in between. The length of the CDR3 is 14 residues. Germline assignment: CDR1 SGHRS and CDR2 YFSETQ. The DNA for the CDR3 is TGCGCCAGCTCCGGATCCACACCTTATAACGAGCAGTACTTC. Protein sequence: CASSGSTPYNEQYF.

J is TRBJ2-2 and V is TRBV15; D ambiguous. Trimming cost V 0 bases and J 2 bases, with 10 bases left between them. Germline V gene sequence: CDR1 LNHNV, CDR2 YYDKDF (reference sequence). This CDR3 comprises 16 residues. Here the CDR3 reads CATSRDGWPNTGELFF. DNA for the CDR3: TGTGCCACCAGCAGAGATGGATGGCCAAACACCGGGGAGCTGTTTTTT.

The CDR3 sequence: CASSPWTGATYEQYF. The CDR3 DNA reads TGTGCCAGCAGCCCTTGGACAGGGGCGACCTACGAGCAGTACTTC. The chain employs TRBV11-2 and TRBJ2-7; 9 bases map to TRBD1. Trimming removed 5 bases from V and 2 bases from J; junction bases left unmatched: 7. The CDR3 consists of 15 residues. The germline gives CDR1 SGHAT, CDR2 FQNNGV.

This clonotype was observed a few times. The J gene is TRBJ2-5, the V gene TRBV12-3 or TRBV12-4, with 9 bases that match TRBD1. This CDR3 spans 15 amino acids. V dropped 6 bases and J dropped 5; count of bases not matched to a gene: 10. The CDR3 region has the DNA TGTGCCAGCAGAGGGGGACAGGGATTTTTTGAGACCCAGTACTTC. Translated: CASRGGQGFFETQYF.

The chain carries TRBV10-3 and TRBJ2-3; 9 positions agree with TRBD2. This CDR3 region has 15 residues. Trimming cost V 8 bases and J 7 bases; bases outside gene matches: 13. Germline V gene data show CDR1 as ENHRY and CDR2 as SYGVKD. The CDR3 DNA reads TGTGCCATCCAGCCTTCACTAGCGGGCCCATATACGCAGTATTTT. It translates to CAIQPSLAGPYTQYF.

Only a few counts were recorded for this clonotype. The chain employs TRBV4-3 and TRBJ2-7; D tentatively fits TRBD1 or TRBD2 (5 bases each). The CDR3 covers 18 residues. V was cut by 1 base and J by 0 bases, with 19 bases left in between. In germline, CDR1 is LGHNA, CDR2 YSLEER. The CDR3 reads CASSQVAPTGDYSYEQYF. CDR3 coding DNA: TGCGCCAGCAGCCAAGTGGCCCCAACAGGAGACTACTCCTACGAGCAGTACTTC.

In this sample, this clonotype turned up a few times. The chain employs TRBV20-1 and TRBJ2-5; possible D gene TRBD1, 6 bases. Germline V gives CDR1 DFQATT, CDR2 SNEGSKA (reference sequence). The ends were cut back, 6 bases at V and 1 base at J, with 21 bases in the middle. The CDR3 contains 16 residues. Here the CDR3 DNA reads TGCAGTGCGGAAAGATCGGCAGGGGTAACCCAAGAGACCCAGTACTTC. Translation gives CSAERSAGVTQETQYF.

CDR3 protein: CASSQAGGLTEQFF. In nucleotides, the CDR3 is TGTGCCAGCAGCCAAGCGGGGGGGCTAACAGAGCAGTTCTTC. The chain is built from TRBV4-2 and TRBJ2-1; 8 bases agree with TRBD2. There are 14 residues in the CDR3. The ends lost 1 base at V and 10 bases at J; junction bases unmatched: 6. The germline CDR1 and CDR2 sequences are LGHNA and YNFKEQ.

Here the CDR3 DNA reads TGTGCCAGCAGCGTCCGAGCGGGGGTGGAAAATGAGCAGTTCTTC. Protein: CASSVRAGVENEQFF. This rearrangement joins TRBV9 to TRBJ2-1; 8 bases are a match to TRBD2. CDR1 and CDR2 from the germline V gene are SGDLS and YYNGEE. J gave up 7 bases and V 2 bases, and 8 bases lay outside the gene matches. This CDR3 spans 15 amino acids.

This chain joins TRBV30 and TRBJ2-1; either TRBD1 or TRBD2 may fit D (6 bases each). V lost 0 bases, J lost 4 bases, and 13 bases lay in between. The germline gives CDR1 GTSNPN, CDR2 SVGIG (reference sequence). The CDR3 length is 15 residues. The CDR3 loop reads CAWSVGGSLYNEQFF. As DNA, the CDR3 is TGTGCCTGGAGTGTAGGGGGGTCATTATACAATGAGCAGTTCTTC.

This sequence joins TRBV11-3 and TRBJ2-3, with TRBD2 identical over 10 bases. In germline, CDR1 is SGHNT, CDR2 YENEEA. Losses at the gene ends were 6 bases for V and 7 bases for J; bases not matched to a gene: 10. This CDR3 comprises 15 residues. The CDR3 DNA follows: TGTGCCAGCAGAGAGGGAGCGGGAGGGCCCAATACGCAGTATTTT. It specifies CASREGAGGPNTQYF.